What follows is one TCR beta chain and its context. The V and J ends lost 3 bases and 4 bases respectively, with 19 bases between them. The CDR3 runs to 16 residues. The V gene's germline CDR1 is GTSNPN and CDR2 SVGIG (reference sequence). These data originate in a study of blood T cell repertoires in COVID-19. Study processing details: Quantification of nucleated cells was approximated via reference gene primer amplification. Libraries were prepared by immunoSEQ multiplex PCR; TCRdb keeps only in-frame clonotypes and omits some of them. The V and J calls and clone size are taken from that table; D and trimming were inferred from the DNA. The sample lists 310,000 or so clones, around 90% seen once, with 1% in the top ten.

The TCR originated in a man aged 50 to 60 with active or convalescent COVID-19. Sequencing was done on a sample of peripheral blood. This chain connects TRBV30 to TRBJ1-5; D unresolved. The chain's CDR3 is CAWSRRVAVVNQPQHF. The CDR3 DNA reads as TGTGCCTGGAGCCGCCGGGTGGCAGTAGTTAATCAGCCCCAGCATTTT.